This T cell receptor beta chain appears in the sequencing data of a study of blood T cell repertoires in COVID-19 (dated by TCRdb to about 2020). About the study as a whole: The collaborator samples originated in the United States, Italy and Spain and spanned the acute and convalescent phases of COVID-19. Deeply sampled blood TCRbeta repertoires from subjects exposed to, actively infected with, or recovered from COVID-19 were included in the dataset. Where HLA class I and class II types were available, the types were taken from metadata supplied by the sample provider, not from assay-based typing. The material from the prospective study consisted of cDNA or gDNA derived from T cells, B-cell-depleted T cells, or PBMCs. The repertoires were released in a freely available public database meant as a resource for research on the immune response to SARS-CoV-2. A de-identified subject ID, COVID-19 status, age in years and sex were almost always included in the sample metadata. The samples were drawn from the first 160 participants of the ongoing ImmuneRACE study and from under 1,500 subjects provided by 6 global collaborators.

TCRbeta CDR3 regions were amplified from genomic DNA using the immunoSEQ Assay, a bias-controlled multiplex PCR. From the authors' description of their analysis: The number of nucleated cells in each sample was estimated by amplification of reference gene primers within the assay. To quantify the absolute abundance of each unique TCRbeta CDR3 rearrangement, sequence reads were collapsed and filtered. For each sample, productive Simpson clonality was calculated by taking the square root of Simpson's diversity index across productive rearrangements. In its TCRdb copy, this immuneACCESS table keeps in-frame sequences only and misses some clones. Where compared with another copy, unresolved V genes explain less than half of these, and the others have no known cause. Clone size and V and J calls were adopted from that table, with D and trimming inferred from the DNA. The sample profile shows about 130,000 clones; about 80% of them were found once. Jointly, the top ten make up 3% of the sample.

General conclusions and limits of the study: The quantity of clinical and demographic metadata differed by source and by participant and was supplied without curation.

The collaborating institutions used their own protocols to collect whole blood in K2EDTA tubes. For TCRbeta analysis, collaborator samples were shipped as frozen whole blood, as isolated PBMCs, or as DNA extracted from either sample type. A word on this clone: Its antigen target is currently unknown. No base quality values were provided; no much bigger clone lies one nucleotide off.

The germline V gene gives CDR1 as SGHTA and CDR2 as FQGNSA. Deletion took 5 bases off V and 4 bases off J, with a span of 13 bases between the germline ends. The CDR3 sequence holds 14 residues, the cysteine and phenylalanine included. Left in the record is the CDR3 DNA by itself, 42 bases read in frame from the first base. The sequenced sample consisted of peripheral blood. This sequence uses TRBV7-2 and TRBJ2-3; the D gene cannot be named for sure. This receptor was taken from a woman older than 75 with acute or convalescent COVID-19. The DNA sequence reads TGTGCCAGCAGCCCCACTGGTGCCGCAGATACGCAGTATTTT. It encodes CASSPTGAADTQYF.